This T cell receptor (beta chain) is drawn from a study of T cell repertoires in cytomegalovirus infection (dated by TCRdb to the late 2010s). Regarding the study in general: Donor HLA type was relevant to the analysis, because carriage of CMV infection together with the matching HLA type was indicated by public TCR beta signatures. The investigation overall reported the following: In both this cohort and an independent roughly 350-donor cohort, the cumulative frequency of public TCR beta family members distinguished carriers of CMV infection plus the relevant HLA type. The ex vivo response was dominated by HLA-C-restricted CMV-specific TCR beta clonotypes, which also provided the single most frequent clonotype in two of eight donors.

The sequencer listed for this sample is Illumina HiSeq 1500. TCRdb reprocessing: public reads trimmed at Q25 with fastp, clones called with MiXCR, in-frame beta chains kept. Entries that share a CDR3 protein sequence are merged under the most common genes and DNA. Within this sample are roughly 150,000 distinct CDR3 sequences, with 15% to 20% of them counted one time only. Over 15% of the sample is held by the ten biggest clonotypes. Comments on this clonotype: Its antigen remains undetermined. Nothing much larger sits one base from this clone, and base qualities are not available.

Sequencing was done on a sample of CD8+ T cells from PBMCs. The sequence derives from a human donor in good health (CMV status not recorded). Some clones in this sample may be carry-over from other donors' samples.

DNA sequence: TGCAGTGCTAGAGACGGATTCTCTGGGGCCAACGTCCTGACTTTC. This encodes CSARDGFSGANVLTF. Recombination connected TRBV20-1 to TRBJ2-6; the D gene cannot be resolved reliably. Measured from the cysteine to the phenylalanine, the CDR3 is 15 residues long. Only CDR3 DNA remains: 45 bases, in frame from the first base. The CDR1 and CDR2 encoded by the germline V gene (reference sequence) are DFQATT and SNEGSKA. V is reduced by 0 bases and J by 0 bases, leaving a spacing of 6 bases between them.